The source of this T cell receptor (beta chain) is a study of cytomegalovirus exposure and HLA in healthy donors. Points from the study as a whole: The listing of approximately 160 TCR beta chains classed them as cytomegalovirus-associated.

A note on this clone: As yet, its antigen is unknown.

Per germline, CDR1 SGDLS and CDR2 YYNGEE. This CDR3 is 12 amino acids long. Trimming took 3 bases from V and 10 from J; bases not matched to a gene: 4. Method: immunoSEQ multiplex PCR; TCRdb's copy keeps in-frame clones and lacks some. This sample yields roughly 240,000 clones, of which 87% are seen a single time; about 3% belongs to the top ten. Separation from the approximately 720-subject first cohort characterized the roughly 130-subject validation cohort, to which the donors belonged. The receptor comes from a man between 18 and 29 years old in good health and CMV-seronegative. Material: PBMCs. This chain uses TRBV9 with TRBJ1-2, with 9 bases matching TRBD1. The CDR3 spells CASSEGTGTYTF. CDR3 DNA sequence: TGTGCCAGCAGCGAGGGGACAGGGACCTACACCTTC.